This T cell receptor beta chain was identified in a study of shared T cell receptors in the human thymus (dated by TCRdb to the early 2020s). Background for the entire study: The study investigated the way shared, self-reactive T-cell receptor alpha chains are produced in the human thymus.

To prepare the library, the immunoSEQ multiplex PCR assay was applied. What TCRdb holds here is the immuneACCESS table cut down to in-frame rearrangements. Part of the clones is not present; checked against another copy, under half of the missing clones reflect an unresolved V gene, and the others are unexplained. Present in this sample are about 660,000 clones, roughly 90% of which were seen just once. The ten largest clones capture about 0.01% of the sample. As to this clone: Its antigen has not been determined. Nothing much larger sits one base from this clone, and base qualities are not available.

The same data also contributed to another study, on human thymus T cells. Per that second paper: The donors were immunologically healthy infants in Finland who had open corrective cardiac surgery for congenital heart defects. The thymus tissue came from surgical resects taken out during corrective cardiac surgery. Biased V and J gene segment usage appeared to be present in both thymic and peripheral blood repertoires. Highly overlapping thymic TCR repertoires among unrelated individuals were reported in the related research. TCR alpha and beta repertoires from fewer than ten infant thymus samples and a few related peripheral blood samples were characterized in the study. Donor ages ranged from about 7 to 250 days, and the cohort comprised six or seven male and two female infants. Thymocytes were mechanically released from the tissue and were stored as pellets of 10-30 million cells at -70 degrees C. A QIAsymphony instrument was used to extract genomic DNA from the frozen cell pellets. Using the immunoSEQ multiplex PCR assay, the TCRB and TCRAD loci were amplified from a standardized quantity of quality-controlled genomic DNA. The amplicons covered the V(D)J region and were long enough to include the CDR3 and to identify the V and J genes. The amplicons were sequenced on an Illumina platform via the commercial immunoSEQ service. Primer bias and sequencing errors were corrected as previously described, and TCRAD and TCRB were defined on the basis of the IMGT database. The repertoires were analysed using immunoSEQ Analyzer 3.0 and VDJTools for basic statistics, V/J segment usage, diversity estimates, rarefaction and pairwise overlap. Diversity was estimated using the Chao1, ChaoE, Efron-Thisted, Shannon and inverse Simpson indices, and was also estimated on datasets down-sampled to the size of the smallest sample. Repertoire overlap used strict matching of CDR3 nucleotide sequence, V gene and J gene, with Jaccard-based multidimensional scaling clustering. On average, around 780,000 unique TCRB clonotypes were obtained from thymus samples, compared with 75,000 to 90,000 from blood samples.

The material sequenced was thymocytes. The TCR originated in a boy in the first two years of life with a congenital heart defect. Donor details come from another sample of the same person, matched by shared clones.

The nucleotide sequence reads as follows: TGTGCCAGCAGCGTAGCGCCCCAATCTAGCGGGAGCTCCGGGGAGCTGTTTTTT. This is translated as CASSVAPQSSGSSGELFF. The chain is encoded by TRBV9 joined to TRBJ2-2; 10 bases in the middle match TRBD2. From its cysteine to its phenylalanine, the CDR3 spans 18 amino acids. Only the CDR3 part of the read is kept: 54 bases, read in frame from the first base. V is trimmed back by 0 bases and J by 6 bases, and the junction contains 11 bases that no gene match accounts for. CDR1 and CDR2 were assigned from the germline V gene as SGDLS and YYNGEE.